Detailed here is one T cell receptor (beta chain). Per the germline V gene, CDR1 is LNHDA and CDR2 is SQIVND (reference sequence). The CDR3 has 14 amino acids. V was pared by 5 bases and J by 2 bases, with 13 bases between. This sample was included in a study of blood T cell repertoires in COVID-19. Study in general: Sample material is recorded as cDNA or gDNA derived from T cells, B-cell-depleted T cells, or PBMCs.

Original analysis: Estimates of nucleated cell counts were drawn from the amplification of reference gene primers. The repertoire was sequenced with immunoSEQ multiplex PCR; TCRdb's copy has only in-frame clones and lacks some. V and J calls and clone size are those listed in that table; D and trimming were worked out from the DNA. The data show more than 300,000 clones, around 87% seen once. The V call is TRBV19, the J call TRBJ2-7, with D tentatively TRBD2 (6 bases). Sequenced: peripheral blood. The TCR comes from a woman aged 25 to 39 with COVID-19, enrolled during active disease. Written as DNA, the CDR3 is TGTGCCAGTAGTCCACGACTAGTTCCCTACGAGCAGTACTTC. It codes for CASSPRLVPYEQYF.